This is a list of T cell receptor beta chains from one sample in a study of cytomegalovirus exposure and HLA in healthy donors. Clones were sequenced by immunoSEQ multiplex PCR, and TCRdb holds only the in-frame ones, with some missing. The sample features 150,000 to 200,000 clones, with about 1.2% in its top ten. Sequences were obtained from PBMCs. These receptors were collected from a woman aged 60-75 years in good health and CMV-seronegative. Both conserved end residues are part of each CDR3. The order of the fields is J gene, V gene, CDR3 protein.

j_gene: TRBJ2-7; v_gene: TRBV7-6; CDR3aa: CASSSLIAGGYEQYF
j_gene: TRBJ1-2; v_gene: TRBV5-1; CDR3aa: CASSTGQSSGYTF
j_gene: TRBJ2-7; v_gene: TRBV29-1; CDR3aa: CSVEVRTGYEQYF
j_gene: TRBJ1-5; v_gene: TRBV7-9; CDR3aa: CASSLGTGNQPQHF
j_gene: TRBJ2-7; v_gene: TRBV27; CDR3aa: CASSLVLAGGPYEQYF
j_gene: TRBJ2-3; v_gene: TRBV5-1; CDR3aa: CASSQGQLTDTQYF
j_gene: TRBJ1-2; v_gene: TRBV25-1; CDR3aa: CASSAQTSGYGYTF
j_gene: TRBJ2-3; v_gene: TRBV7-8; CDR3aa: CASSGRDSFTDTQYF
j_gene: TRBJ2-3; v_gene: TRBV6-4; CDR3aa: CASSDSTGGGTDTQYF
j_gene: TRBJ2-6; v_gene: TRBV11-1; CDR3aa: CASSFSNSGANVLTF
j_gene: TRBJ1-3; v_gene: TRBV5-1; CDR3aa: CASSLALASGNTIYF
j_gene: TRBJ1-2; v_gene: TRBV6-6; CDR3aa: CASRLQQANYGYTF
j_gene: TRBJ2-5; v_gene: TRBV30; CDR3aa: CAWSVYSTSGWETQYF
j_gene: TRBJ2-2; v_gene: TRBV9; CDR3aa: CASSVGSSGTGELFF
j_gene: TRBJ2-7; v_gene: TRBV9; CDR3aa: CASSVAGQGGEQYF
j_gene: TRBJ2-5; v_gene: TRBV9; CDR3aa: CASSPQGGLETQYF
j_gene: TRBJ2-3; v_gene: TRBV6-1; CDR3aa: CASSDQPSGGPDTQYF
j_gene: TRBJ1-2; v_gene: TRBV29-1; CDR3aa: CSVTGIQYGYTF
j_gene: TRBJ2-3; v_gene: TRBV12-1; CDR3aa: CASSRKRSTSGRMRPTDTQYF
j_gene: TRBJ2-2; v_gene: TRBV6-1; CDR3aa: CASYTSGGATGELFF